This T cell receptor (beta chain) was sequenced for a study of cytomegalovirus exposure and HLA in healthy donors. Vbeta (60) and Jbeta (13) primers were used in the PCR. The assay was immunoSEQ multiplex PCR, and TCRdb's table has in-frame clones only and misses some. The sample records about 140,000 clones, approximately 71% being singletons. Trimming took 8 bases from V and 2 from J; bases not matched to a gene: 5. Germline-derived CDR1 and CDR2 are MNHNS and SASEGT. CDR3 length: 14 amino acids. This clone is medium-sized in the sample. The target antigen is unknown. Whole-study findings and limits: Most CMV-associated TCR beta chains were later found to appear HLA-restricted.

Source material: PBMCs. This clonotype was sampled from a man aged 40-55 years in good health and CMV-seronegative. This sequence joins TRBV6-1 and TRBJ1-3; TRBD1 aligns across 8 bases. The chain's CDR3 is CASVSGGAGNTIYF. The CDR3 DNA reads as TGTGCCAGCGTCTCAGGGGGCGCTGGAAACACCATATATTTT.